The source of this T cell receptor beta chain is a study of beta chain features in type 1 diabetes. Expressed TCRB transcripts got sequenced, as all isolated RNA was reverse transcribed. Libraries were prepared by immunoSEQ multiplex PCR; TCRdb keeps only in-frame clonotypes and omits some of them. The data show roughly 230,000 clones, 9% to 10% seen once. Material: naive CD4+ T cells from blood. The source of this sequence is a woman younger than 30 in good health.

CDR3 in amino acids: CASSYSGTANSPLHF. The CDR3, as DNA: TGTGCCAGCAGTTATTCCGGGACAGCAAATTCACCCCTCCACTTT. The genes are TRBV6-5 and TRBJ1-6; 7 nucleotides agree with TRBD1. V was pared by 3 bases and J by 7 bases, with 6 bases of the junction left unmatched. The CDR3 spans 15 residues. Germline assignment: CDR1 MNHEY and CDR2 SVGAGI.